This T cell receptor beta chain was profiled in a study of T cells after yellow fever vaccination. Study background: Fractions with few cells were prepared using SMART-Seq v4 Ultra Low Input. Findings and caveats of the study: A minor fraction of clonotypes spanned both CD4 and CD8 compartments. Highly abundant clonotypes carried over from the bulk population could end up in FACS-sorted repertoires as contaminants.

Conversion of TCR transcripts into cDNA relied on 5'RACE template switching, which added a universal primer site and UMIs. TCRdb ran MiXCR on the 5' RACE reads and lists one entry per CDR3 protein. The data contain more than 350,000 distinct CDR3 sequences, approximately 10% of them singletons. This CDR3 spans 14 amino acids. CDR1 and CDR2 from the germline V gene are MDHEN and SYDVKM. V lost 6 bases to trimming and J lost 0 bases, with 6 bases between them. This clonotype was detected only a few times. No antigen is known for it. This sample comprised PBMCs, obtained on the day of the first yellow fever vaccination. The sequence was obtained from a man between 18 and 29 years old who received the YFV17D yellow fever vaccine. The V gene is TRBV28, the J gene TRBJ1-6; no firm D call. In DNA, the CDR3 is TGTGCCAGCAGGCGGAGCTCCTATAATTCACCCCTCCACTTT. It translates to CASRRSSYNSPLHF.